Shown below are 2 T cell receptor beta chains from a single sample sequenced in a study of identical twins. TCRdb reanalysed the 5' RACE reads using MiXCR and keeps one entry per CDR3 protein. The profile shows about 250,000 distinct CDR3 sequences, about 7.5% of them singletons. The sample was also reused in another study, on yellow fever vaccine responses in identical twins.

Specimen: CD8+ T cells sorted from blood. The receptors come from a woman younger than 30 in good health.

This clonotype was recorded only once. The CDR3 region is CSASGRDRVADTQYF. The CDR3 region has the DNA TGCAGTGCTAGCGGTCGGGACAGGGTGGCAGATACGCAGTATTTT. This chain connects TRBV20-1 to TRBJ2-3, with 9 bases fitting TRBD1. Germline CDR1 DFQATT, CDR2 SNEGSKA (reference sequence). The ends lost 3 bases at V and 4 bases at J; junction bases unmatched: 8. CDR3 length: 15 amino acids.

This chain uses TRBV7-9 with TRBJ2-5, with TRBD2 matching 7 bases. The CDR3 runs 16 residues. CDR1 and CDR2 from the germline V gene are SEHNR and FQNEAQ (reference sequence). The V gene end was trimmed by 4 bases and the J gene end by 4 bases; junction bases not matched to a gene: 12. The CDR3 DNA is TGTGCCAGCAGCTCCCTCGTGGCAGCGGGGAGAGAGACCCAGTACTTC. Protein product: CASSSLVAAGRETQYF.